The present T cell receptor (beta chain) was sequenced within a study of blood T cell repertoires in COVID-19. CDR3 size: 13 residues. The germline gives CDR1 SEHNR, CDR2 FQNEAQ (reference sequence). V dropped 3 bases and J dropped 2 bases, with 6 bases sitting between them. Repertoires were generated with immunoSEQ multiplex PCR, while TCRdb's copy carries only in-frame clones and drops some. The sample yields 110,000 or so clones, approximately 85% seen once. V gene TRBV7-9 combines with J gene TRBJ2-3; D uncertain. This sequence was found in a woman aged 55-75 years with COVID-19, enrolled during active disease. The sequencing input was peripheral blood. The CDR3 DNA reads TGTGCCAGCAGCTTTGGCAACACAGATACGCAGTATTTT. This sequence encodes CASSFGNTDTQYF.